These T cell receptor beta chains were read from a single sample in a study of OX40 agonist ivuxolimab in advanced cancers. Assay: immunoSEQ multiplex PCR; the TCRdb copy retains only in-frame clones and omits some. The table records roughly 70,000 clones, 85% to 90% of them present only once. The specimen comprised CD4+ or CD8+ T cells sorted from blood, sampled in a trial of the OX40 agonist ivuxolimab. These TCRs come from an adult with an advanced solid tumor such as melanoma, head and neck, liver or kidney cancer. Both conserved end residues are part of each CDR3. The D gene is left open where the match is weak. A row's size may be missing; if present it is once, few, many or a size class.

J gene | clone size | D gene | V gene | CDR3 length | CDR3 protein | CDR3 DNA
TRBJ2-7 | once | TRBD1 | TRBV5-6 | 13 | CASSATGLYEQYF | TGTGCCAGCAGCGCGACAGGGCTCTACGAGCAGTACTTC
TRBJ2-7 | . | . | TRBV15 | 17 | CATSRDHGNLALYEQYF | TGTGCCACCAGCAGAGACCATGGGAATTTGGCGCTCTACGAGCAGTACTTC
TRBJ2-2 | . | . | TRBV11-2 | 13 | CASSLDYTGELFF | TGTGCCAGCAGCTTAGATTACACCGGGGAGCTGTTTTTT
TRBJ2-3 | . | . | TRBV5-5 | 12 | CASSLTRDTQYF | TGTGCCAGCAGCTTGACAAGAGATACGCAGTATTTT
TRBJ1-1 | . | . | TRBV30 | 13 | CAWSSVAGTEAFF | TGTGCCTGGAGTTCGGTTGCGGGCACTGAAGCTTTCTTT
TRBJ2-5 | . | . | TRBV7-9 | 14 | CASRSGGSKETQYF | TGTGCCAGCAGGTCAGGGGGGAGTAAGGAGACCCAGTACTTC
TRBJ2-1 | . | TRBD1 | TRBV29-1 | 16 | CSVEGNRGSSYNEQFF | TGCAGCGTTGAAGGAAACAGGGGGAGCTCCTACAATGAGCAGTTCTTC
TRBJ2-4 | . | . | TRBV18 | 17 | CASSPPLGTAGKTVQYF | TGTGCCAGCTCACCACCCCTCGGGACAGCGGGGAAAACGGTTCAGTACTTC
TRBJ2-1 | . | TRBD1 | TRBV7-9 | 14 | CASRTGGLYNEQFF | TGTGCCAGCAGAACAGGGGGCCTCTACAATGAGCAGTTCTTC
TRBJ1-2 | . | . | TRBV7-9 | 12 | CASSLGGAGYTF | TGTGCCAGCAGCTTAGGGGGAGCTGGCTACACCTTC
TRBJ2-2 | . | TRBD2 | TRBV6-1 | 13 | CASTLTGTTKLFF | TGTGCCAGCACTCTAACCGGGACTACGAAGCTGTTTTTT
TRBJ1-2 | . | TRBD1 | TRBV5-6 | 18 | CASSQQHRGREPFYGYTF | TGTGCCAGCAGCCAACAACACAGGGGGCGGGAACCATTCTATGGCTACACCTTC
TRBJ1-2 | once | TRBD1 | TRBV14 | 17 | CASSHHLTGELNYGYTF | TGTGCCAGCAGCCACCATCTCACAGGGGAACTTAACTATGGCTACACCTTC
TRBJ2-1 | . | TRBD2 | TRBV9 | 16 | CASSAEVAGGHNEQFF | TGTGCCAGCAGCGCAGAAGTTGCGGGAGGGCACAATGAGCAGTTCTTC
TRBJ1-1 | few | . | TRBV27 | 13 | CASSIAANTEAFF | TGTGCCAGCAGTATTGCAGCGAACACTGAAGCTTTCTTT
TRBJ2-5 | once | TRBD2 | TRBV7-9 | 16 | CASSRPTSGVQETQYF | TGTGCCAGCAGCCGACCCACTAGCGGAGTCCAAGAGACCCAGTACTTC
TRBJ2-6 | . | . | TRBV2 | 16 | CASRETALSGANVLTF | TGTGCCAGCAGGGAGACAGCTCTCTCTGGGGCCAACGTCCTGACTTTC
TRBJ2-1 | few | TRBD2 | TRBV27 | 14 | CASRGLAFHNEQFF | TGTGCCAGCAGGGGACTAGCGTTTCACAATGAGCAGTTCTTC
TRBJ2-1 | . | TRBD2 | TRBV11-2 | 18 | CASSLFPGLAGAGNEQFF | TGTGCCAGCAGCTTATTCCCGGGGCTAGCGGGAGCGGGGAATGAGCAGTTCTTC
TRBJ2-7 | . | . | TRBV7-9 | 15 | CASSLGFGTSYEQYF | TGTGCCAGCAGCTTAGGGTTCGGTACTTCCTACGAGCAGTACTTC
TRBJ1-1 | . | TRBD1 | TRBV29-1 | 11 | CSVDLTGGAFF | TGCAGCGTTGACCTGACAGGGGGAGCTTTCTTT
TRBJ2-1 | . | . | TRBV9 | 16 | CASSVAWTPPDNEQFF | TGTGCCAGCAGCGTAGCTTGGACTCCCCCGGACAATGAGCAGTTCTTC
TRBJ2-7 | . | . | TRBV7-8 | 18 | CASSPARGTEAFLYEQYF | TGTGCCAGCAGCCCAGCCCGGGGGACAGAGGCCTTTCTCTACGAGCAGTACTTC
TRBJ2-2 | once | . | TRBV2 | 15 | CASRGVDANTGELFF | TGTGCCAGCAGGGGTGTGGATGCGAACACCGGGGAGCTGTTTTTT
TRBJ2-2 | . | TRBD2 | TRBV27 | 16 | CASTLTQRGNTGELFF | TGTGCCAGCACTCTTACCCAGCGGGGGAACACCGGGGAGCTGTTTTTT
TRBJ1-2 | . | TRBD1 | TRBV7-3 | 10 | CASSLNRGYF | TGTGCCAGCAGCTTAAACAGGGGTTACTTC
TRBJ2-1 | . | TRBD2 | TRBV27 | 17 | CASSPGTSGISYNEQFF | TGTGCCAGCAGTCCTGGGACTAGCGGGATCTCCTACAATGAGCAGTTCTTC
TRBJ2-2 | . | TRBD2 | TRBV19 | 18 | CASRSFGLAGRNTGELFF | TGTGCCAGTAGATCCTTCGGACTAGCGGGGAGGAACACCGGGGAGCTGTTTTTT
TRBJ2-3 | . | . | TRBV28 | 14 | CASTGARTTDTQYF | TGTGCCAGCACAGGGGCGCGGACCACAGATACGCAGTATTTT
TRBJ1-5 | . | . | TRBV2 | 18 | CASSYGATGESPNQPQHF | TGTGCCAGCAGCTATGGGGCCACCGGGGAGAGCCCTAATCAGCCCCAGCATTTT
TRBJ2-7 | . | . | TRBV9 | 12 | CASSVDVGEQYF | TGTGCCAGCAGCGTAGATGTCGGCGAGCAGTACTTC
TRBJ2-1 | . | . | TRBV19 | 16 | CASLKVGTDPYNEQFF | TGTGCCAGCCTTAAGGTTGGGACCGACCCTTACAATGAGCAGTTCTTC
TRBJ1-2 | . | TRBD1 | TRBV6-6 | 16 | CASRPRDSQANYGYTF | TGTGCCAGCAGACCCCGGGACAGTCAAGCTAACTATGGCTACACCTTC